A selection of T cell receptor beta chains follows, all from one sample in a study of blood T cell repertoires in COVID-19. The table came from immunoSEQ multiplex PCR; TCRdb's copy has only in-frame clones and leaves some out. The data contain roughly 320,000 clones, around 84% of them singletons. Material for sequencing was PBMCs or T cells enriched from blood (not recorded which). These receptors were collected from a man aged 25-45 years who had recovered from COVID-19. Both conserved end residues are trimmed from each CDR3. The order of the fields is V gene, J gene, CDR3 protein.

V gene: TRBV2
J gene: TRBJ2-3
CDR3 protein: ASSVARSTDTQY

V gene: TRBV5-4
J gene: TRBJ2-5
CDR3 protein: ASSFDRGETQY

V gene: TRBV23-1
J gene: TRBJ2-3
CDR3 protein: AGAGVGYTDTQY

V gene: TRBV27
J gene: TRBJ1-3
CDR3 protein: ASRPGGAGGNTIY

V gene: TRBV2
J gene: TRBJ2-7
CDR3 protein: ASLREGLYEQY

V gene: TRBV28
J gene: TRBJ2-7
CDR3 protein: ASTPGGSSYEQY

V gene: TRBV5-1
J gene: TRBJ2-4
CDR3 protein: ASSGLFNPNIQY

V gene: TRBV4-2
J gene: TRBJ2-7
CDR3 protein: ASSQDGQLGLSSSYEQY

V gene: TRBV27
J gene: TRBJ2-1
CDR3 protein: ASSLGQGGNEQF

V gene: TRBV6-5
J gene: TRBJ2-2
CDR3 protein: ASTGGELF

V gene: TRBV19
J gene: TRBJ1-4
CDR3 protein: ASSGQGAGEKLF

V gene: TRBV6-6
J gene: TRBJ2-5
CDR3 protein: ASSGQVGDSLETQY

V gene: TRBV5-1
J gene: TRBJ2-2
CDR3 protein: ASRLGGAAGELF

V gene: TRBV7-9
J gene: TRBJ1-3
CDR3 protein: ASSGGTEMTGNTIY

V gene: TRBV6-1
J gene: TRBJ2-7
CDR3 protein: ASSDRGLGYEQY

V gene: TRBV27
J gene: TRBJ1-5
CDR3 protein: ASSPYRDRAWNQPQH

V gene: TRBV9
J gene: TRBJ1-1
CDR3 protein: ASSVSRDMNTEAF

V gene: TRBV28
J gene: TRBJ2-7
CDR3 protein: ASRRTGLGEQY

V gene: TRBV5-1
J gene: TRBJ1-1
CDR3 protein: ASSLVGTGGRGTEAF

V gene: TRBV6-1
J gene: TRBJ1-6
CDR3 protein: ASSEDRASPLH

V gene: TRBV6-5
J gene: TRBJ1-2
CDR3 protein: ASVEGQYGYT

V gene: TRBV6-5
J gene: TRBJ2-5
CDR3 protein: ASSYEGLAAQETQY

V gene: TRBV5-1
J gene: TRBJ2-3
CDR3 protein: ASSLRGDTQY

V gene: TRBV24-1
J gene: TRBJ1-1
CDR3 protein: ATSDSGGGTEAF